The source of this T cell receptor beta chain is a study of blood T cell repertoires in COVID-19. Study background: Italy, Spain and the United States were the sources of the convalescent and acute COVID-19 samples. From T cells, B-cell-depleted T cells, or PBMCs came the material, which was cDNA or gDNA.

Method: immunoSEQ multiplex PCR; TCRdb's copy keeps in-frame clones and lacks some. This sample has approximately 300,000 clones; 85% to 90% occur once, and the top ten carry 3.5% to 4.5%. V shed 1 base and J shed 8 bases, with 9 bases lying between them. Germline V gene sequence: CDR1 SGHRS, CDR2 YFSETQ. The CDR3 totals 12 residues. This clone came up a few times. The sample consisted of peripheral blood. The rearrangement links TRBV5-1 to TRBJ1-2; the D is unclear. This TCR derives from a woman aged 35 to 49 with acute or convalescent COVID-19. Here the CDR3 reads CASSLTTEGYTF. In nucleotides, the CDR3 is TGCGCCAGCAGCTTGACGACGGAGGGCTACACCTTC.